This TCR beta chain was sequenced during a study of PD-L1 blockade in urothelial cancer. Points from the study as a whole: Lower pretreatment blood TCR clonality, under the median, predicted better survival, researchers reported.

Turning to this clone: The antigen remains unidentified.

Trimming took 3 bases from V and 0 from J; bases not matched to a gene: 11. The germline CDR1 and CDR2 sequences are MGHDK and SYGVNS. CDR3 length equals 18 residues. Sequenced by immunoSEQ multiplex PCR; TCRdb stores in-frame clones only, minus some. Among 70,000 or so clones listed, roughly nine tenths were seen once. Sequencing was performed on PBMCs, taken around atezolizumab (anti-PD-L1) treatment. The TCR comes from a man aged 60 to 75 with urothelial cancer. The chain has TRBV25-1 and TRBJ2-1; 7 bases map to TRBD1. CDR3 nucleotide sequence: TGTGCCAGCAGTGAGACCAGGGACAGCCGGAGCTCCTACAATGAGCAGTTCTTC. Translated, it gives CASSETRDSRSSYNEQFF.